What follows are 17 T cell receptor beta chains derived from one specimen sequenced in a study of blood T cell repertoires in COVID-19. The assay was immunoSEQ multiplex PCR, and TCRdb's table has in-frame clones only and misses some. Of under 350,000 clones listed, 83% are singletons. The sample comprised peripheral blood. These receptors were taken from a woman between 45 and 60 years old who had recovered from COVID-19.

The CDR3 nucleotides are TGCAGCGTGGAGACAGGGTTAGGCTACACCTTC. Amino acids: CSVETGLGYTF. The rearrangement joins TRBV29-1 to TRBJ1-2; 7 bases match TRBD1. Trimming took 6 bases from V and 8 from J; bases not matched to a gene: 6. Germline-derived CDR1 and CDR2 are SQVTM and ANQGSEA. This CDR3 spans 11 amino acids.

The chain couples TRBV7-9 to TRBJ2-7; a weak D match, TRBD2 (5 bases). Trimming shortened V by 6 bases and J by 0 bases, and 12 bases separated the two germline ends. Germline V gene lookup returns CDR1 SEHNR and CDR2 FQNEAQ (reference sequence). The CDR3 sequence is 14 residues long. CDR3 sequence (DNA): TGTGCCAGCAGAAGAGGCGGAGGCTCCTACGAGCAGTACTTC. It yields the protein CASRRGGGSYEQYF.

This chain connects TRBV7-9 to TRBJ2-2, with 10 bases identical to TRBD2. In germline, CDR1 is SEHNR, CDR2 FQNEAQ (reference sequence). With 7 bases clipped from V and 4 bases from J, the junction kept 6 bases outside the gene matches. The CDR3 runs 15 residues. The DNA of the CDR3 is TGTGCCAGCATCACTAGCGGGACGTTCACCGGGGAGCTGTTTTTT. Its translation is CASITSGTFTGELFF. Full variable domain (remainder filled in from reference TRBV7-9 and TRBJ2-2): DTGVSQNPRHKITKRGQNVTFRCDPISEHNRLYWYRQTLGQGPEFLTYFQNEAQLEKSRLLSDRFSAERPKGSFSTLEIQRTEQGDSAMYLCASITSGTFTGELFFGEGSRLTVL.

The chain combines TRBV29-1 with TRBJ2-1; the match to TRBD2 covers 11 bases. Trimming at V came to 6 bases and at J to 8 bases, leaving 9 bases not matched to a gene. Germline V lookup: CDR1 SQVTM, CDR2 ANQGSEA. The CDR3 extends over 14 amino acids. CDR3 region: CSVTVAGGPDEQFF. The CDR3 DNA sequence: TGCAGCGTGACTGTAGCGGGAGGGCCCGATGAGCAGTTCTTC.

Only a few counts were recorded for this clone. This chain connects TRBV7-3 to TRBJ2-1, with D possibly TRBD2 on 5 matching bases. This CDR3 contains 13 residues. Germline lookup yields CDR1 SGHTA and CDR2 FQGTGA. Deletions cut 2 bases from V and 6 bases from J, with 8 bases between. CDR3 protein: CASSLGRSNEQFF. CDR3 in DNA: TGTGCCAGCAGCTTAGGGAGAAGCAATGAGCAGTTCTTC.

The rearrangement links TRBV5-3 to TRBJ2-3; a possible D gene is TRBD2 (5 bases). TRBV5-3 is an ORF, with its function uncertain. The CDR3 contains 15 residues. The V gene lost 4 bases and the J gene lost 4 bases, with 16 bases spanning the gap. The CDR3 DNA follows: TGTGCCAGAAGCGAGTGGGAGTTGGCATCAGATACGCAGTATTTT. Translating gives CARSEWELASDTQYF.

J is TRBJ2-5 and V is TRBV20-1, with 9 bases matching TRBD2. Germline V gene lookup returns CDR1 DFQATT and CDR2 SNEGSKA (reference sequence). The CDR3 length is 11 residues. CDR3 DNA sequence: TGCAGCGGACTAGCGAGGGAGACCCAGTACTTC. Its protein is CSGLARETQYF.

The V call is TRBV5-4, the J call TRBJ1-2, with 10 bases aligning to TRBD1. This CDR3 comprises 16 residues. V shed 0 bases and J 2 bases; nucleotides not matched to a gene: 4. CDR1 is SGHNT, CDR2 YYREEE, per germline (reference sequence). The CDR3 spells CASSLAKGQGNYGYTF. In DNA, the CDR3 is TGTGCCAGCAGCTTGGCCAAGGGACAGGGGAACTATGGCTACACCTTC.

This clone was counted only a few times. CDR3 sequence reads: CASSGQGSGNTIYF. CDR3 DNA: TGTGCCAGCAGTGGACAGGGCTCTGGAAACACCATATATTTT. This chain uses TRBV25-1 with TRBJ1-3; 7 nucleotides align to TRBD1. Germline V lookup: CDR1 MGHDK, CDR2 SYGVNS. The CDR3 is 14 residues long. The trim removed 4 bases at V and 0 bases at J, leaving 0 bases unmatched.

The rearrangement joins TRBV5-1 to TRBJ2-3; possibly TRBD2 for D (5 bases). CDR3 length: 14 residues. CDR1 is SGHRS and CDR2 is YFSETQ in the germline V gene. Trimming took off 0 bases at V and 5 bases at J, with 10 bases between the two ends. The chain's CDR3 is CASSLGLLGDTQYF. Here the CDR3 DNA reads TGCGCCAGCAGCTTGGGACTACTAGGAGATACGCAGTATTTT.

The rearrangement links TRBV28 to TRBJ2-7; no firm D call. Trimming took off 7 bases at V and 0 bases at J, with 13 bases between the two ends. CDR1 is MDHEN and CDR2 is SYDVKM in the germline V gene. The CDR3 runs 14 residues. The CDR3 is CASTPQASSYEQYF. CDR3 coding DNA: TGTGCCAGCACGCCGCAAGCTAGCTCCTACGAGCAGTACTTC.

This clone appeared once. The junction departs from the called germline gene at one end, perhaps through a read error. Additional DNA sequences in this sample encode the identical CDR3. The rearrangement uses TRBV29-1 and TRBJ2-5; a weak D match, TRBD1 (5 bases). The germline V gene has CDR1 SQVTM and CDR2 ANQGSEA. The CDR3 has 11 residues. DNA for the CDR3: TGCAGTGTTGGCAGGGTTGAGACCCAGTACTTC. The encoded protein is CSVGRVETQYF.

The CDR3: CATSNSGRGYEQYF. The CDR3 coding sequence is TGTGCCACCAGCAATAGTGGGAGGGGTTACGAGCAGTACTTC. This chain joins TRBV15 and TRBJ2-7; 7 positions agree with TRBD2. V trimming: 4 bases; J trimming: 4 bases; junction bases outside the gene matches: 7. There are 14 residues in the CDR3. Looked up from germline, CDR1 is LNHNV and CDR2 is YYDKDF (reference sequence).

V and J are TRBV11-1 and TRBJ2-3; D is perhaps TRBD2 (7 bases). The CDR3 contains 15 residues. Trimming removed 1 base from V and 4 bases from J, with 12 bases in between. Germline lookup yields CDR1 SGHAT and CDR2 FQDESV (reference sequence). The CDR3 nucleotides read TGTGCCAGCAGCTTAGGGGGGGGCCGGGCAGATACGCAGTATTTT. It specifies CASSLGGGRADTQYF. Based on the CDR3 plus reference TRBV11-1 and TRBJ2-3, the full variable domain is EAEVAQSPRYKITEKSQAVAFWCDPISGHATLYWYRQILGQGPELLVQFQDESVVDDSQLPKDRFSAERLKGVDSTLKIQPAELGDSAMYLCASSLGGGRADTQYFGPGTRLTVL.

The chain recombines TRBV7-2 with TRBJ1-3, with 9 bases lining up with TRBD1. V lost 5 bases, J lost 10 bases, and 12 bases stayed unmatched. CDR3 length equals 15 residues. CDR1 and CDR2 from the germline V gene are SGHTA and FQGNSA. The chain's CDR3 is CASSRDRDRLETIYF. In DNA form, the CDR3 reads TGTGCCAGCAGCAGGGACAGGGACCGGTTGGAAACCATATATTTT.

Many counts were recorded for this clone. V usage is TRBV5-5 and J usage is TRBJ1-2, with D perhaps matching TRBD1 (6 bases). Deletions cut 7 bases from V and 2 bases from J, with 12 bases between. This CDR3 spans 13 amino acids. The germline CDR1 and CDR2 sequences are SGHKS and YYEKEE (reference sequence). The DNA of the CDR3 is TGTGCCAGCGGGCCCGACAGGAACTATGGCTACACCTTC. Translated: CASGPDRNYGYTF. Variable domain in full (rest from reference TRBV5-5 and TRBJ1-2): DAGVTQSPTHLIKTRGQQVTLRCSPISGHKSVSWYQQVLGQGPQFIFQYYEKEERGRGNFPDRFSARQFPNYSSELNVNALLLGDSALYLCASGPDRNYGYTFGSGTRLTVV.

The chain combines TRBV28 with TRBJ2-4, with 7 bases that match TRBD1. With V trimmed by 6 bases and J by 7 bases, 12 bases remained unmatched. The length of the CDR3 is 15 residues. Germline CDR1 MDHEN, CDR2 SYDVKM. In DNA, the CDR3 is TGTGCCAGCAGCACCCGAAGGGGGCTGGTGAACATTCAGTACTTC. It is translated as CASSTRRGLVNIQYF.